This T cell receptor (beta chain) was retrieved from a study of cytomegalovirus exposure and HLA in healthy donors. About the study: Counted in an early data release were about 85 million unique TCRs from HLA-typed donors. General study results and limits: A later analysis reportedly identified an Asian-associated ancestry cluster as carrying fewer N-insertions than the roughly 700-donor mean.

Primers for the PCR totalled 60 Vbeta and 13 Jbeta. Measured with immunoSEQ multiplex PCR; TCRdb has only the in-frame clones, and not every one. This sample has 130,000 to 150,000 clones, with 80% to 90% found just once. CDR1 is SEHNR and CDR2 is FQNEAQ in the germline V gene (reference sequence). CDR3 size: 16 residues. Trimming left V 5 bases short and J 0 bases short, with 14 bases between. Note on this clone: What it binds is not known.

Sequenced sample: PBMCs. This clonotype originated in a woman aged 35 to 49 in good health and CMV-seropositive. The chain recombines TRBV7-9 with TRBJ2-1, with D possibly matching TRBD1 (6 bases). The CDR3 sequence is CASSPRTVSSYNEQFF. CDR3 nucleotide sequence: TGTGCCAGCAGCCCCCGGACAGTGAGCTCCTACAATGAGCAGTTCTTC.